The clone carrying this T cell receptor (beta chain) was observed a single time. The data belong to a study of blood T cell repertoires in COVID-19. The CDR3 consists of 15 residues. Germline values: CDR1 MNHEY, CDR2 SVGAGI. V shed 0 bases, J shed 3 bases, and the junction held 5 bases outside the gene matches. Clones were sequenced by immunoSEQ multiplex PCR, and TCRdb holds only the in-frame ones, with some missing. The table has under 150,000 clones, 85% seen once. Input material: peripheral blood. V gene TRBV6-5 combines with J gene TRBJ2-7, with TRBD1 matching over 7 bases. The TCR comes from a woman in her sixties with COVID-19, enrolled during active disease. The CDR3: CASSYSRAGGYEQYF. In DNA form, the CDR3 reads TGTGCCAGCAGTTACTCGAGGGCAGGGGGCTACGAGCAGTACTTC.